The rows below give T cell receptor beta chains drawn from one sample of a study of T cell responses to AZD1222 COVID-19 vaccine. The table came from immunoSEQ multiplex PCR; TCRdb's copy has only in-frame clones and leaves some out. This table holds around 190,000 clones, around 88% found once. The material was peripheral blood, obtained on day 0 of AZD1222 vaccination. These receptors all stem from an adult in good health. CDR3s include the opening cysteine and the closing phenylalanine or tryptophan. A D gene is named only where the DNA matches it firmly. For some rows the clone size is stated as once, few or many, or as a class when expanded; others skip it.

V,J,D,size,DNA,CDR3
TRBV5-1,TRBJ1-6,TRBD1,-,TGCGCCAGCAGACCGTACACAGGGGGGATGGGTTCACCCCTCCACTTT,CASRPYTGGMGSPLHF
TRBV7-2,TRBJ1-2,-,few,TGTGCCAGCAGCGATCCCAGCGATCTTAACTATGGCTACACCTTC,CASSDPSDLNYGYTF
TRBV28,TRBJ1-1,-,-,TGTGCCAGCAGGCCGGACAGAGGGAACACTGAAGCTTTCTTT,CASRPDRGNTEAFF
TRBV15,TRBJ1-5,-,-,TGTGCCACCAGCAGAGAGACTCCAAATCAGCCCCAGCATTTT,CATSRETPNQPQHF
TRBV10-1,TRBJ2-7,TRBD1,-,TGCGCCAGCAGTTCCCCCGGGACAGGGATCTACGAGCAGTACTTC,CASSSPGTGIYEQYF
TRBV9,TRBJ2-2,-,-,TGTGCCAGCGCGGGGCAGCCGAACACCGGGGAGCTGTTTTTT,CASAGQPNTGELFF
TRBV6-5,TRBJ1-1,-,-,TGTGCCAGCAGTTACAGGGGTCAGATGAACACTGAAGCTTTCTTT,CASSYRGQMNTEAFF
TRBV18,TRBJ2-2,-,-,TGTGCCAGCTCACCCCACACCGGGGAGCTGTTTTTT,CASSPHTGELFF
TRBV3-1/TRBV3-2,TRBJ2-5,-,-,TGTGCCAGCAGCCGAGGGACTTCTAAAGAGACCCAGTACTTC,CASSRGTSKETQYF
TRBV21-1,TRBJ1-2,-,-,TGTGCCAGCAGCAGGAGGGGACTTCGGTCCCACTGGACAGGGGAGAGTGGCTACACCTTC,CASSRRGLRSHWTGESGYTF
TRBV6-2/TRBV6-3,TRBJ2-3,-,few,TGTGCCAGCAGTTACTCGGGCACAGATACGCAGTATTTT,CASSYSGTDTQYF
TRBV29-1,TRBJ1-2,-,few,TGCAGCGTGGGGGGCAGGGAGGACTATGGCTACACCTTC,CSVGGREDYGYTF
TRBV27,TRBJ2-1,-,-,TGTGCCAGCAGTTTACAGGGGGGAGTCTACAATGAGCAGTTCTTC,CASSLQGGVYNEQFF
TRBV2,TRBJ1-2,-,-,TGTGCCAGCAGCCAGTCTGAGGTCTTCTATGGCTACACCTTC,CASSQSEVFYGYTF
TRBV28,TRBJ2-7,-,-,TGTGCCAGCAGTTTCCCATCGACAGGCTTAAACTACGAGCAGTACTTC,CASSFPSTGLNYEQYF
TRBV9,TRBJ2-1,TRBD1,-,TGTGCCAGCAGCGTAGGAGCGACAGGGGAAGACTACAATGAGCAGTTCTTC,CASSVGATGEDYNEQFF
TRBV18,TRBJ1-1,-,-,TGTGCCAGCTCACCACCGGGAGCGAACACTGAAGCTTTCTTT,CASSPPGANTEAFF
TRBV7-8,TRBJ1-5,-,-,TGTGCCAGCAGCTTAGCCGGGACATTTTATAGCAATCAGCCCCAGCATTTT,CASSLAGTFYSNQPQHF
TRBV4-2,TRBJ1-2,-,once,TGTGCCAGCAGCCAAGAATACAGGGCTGGGGATGGCTACACCTTC,CASSQEYRAGDGYTF
TRBV7-3,TRBJ2-2,-,-,TGTGCCAGCAGCTTAAACGGGGGTAGGACCGGGGAGCTGTTTTTT,CASSLNGGRTGELFF
TRBV3-1/TRBV3-2,TRBJ1-1,-,-,TGTGCCAGCAGCCAATCGTCTGAAGCTTTCTTT,CASSQSSEAFF
TRBV4-1,TRBJ2-3,TRBD2,-,TGCGCCAGCAGCCAAGAAAGGGCTAGCGGGAGTTACGATACGCAGTATTTT,CASSQERASGSYDTQYF
TRBV7-2,TRBJ2-5,-,-,TGTGCCAGCAGCCTGTACAGGGACCAAGAGACCCAGTACTTC,CASSLYRDQETQYF
TRBV28,TRBJ1-5,-,-,TGTGCCAGCAGTTCTCGACAGGAGCCCCAGCATTTT,CASSSRQEPQHF
TRBV5-1,TRBJ1-1,-,-,TGCGCCAGCAGCTTACTTCCGGGCCCCCAGAACACTGAAGCTTTCTTT,CASSLLPGPQNTEAFF
TRBV30,TRBJ1-6,-,-,TGTGCCTGGAGTCCATCAAATTCACCCCTCCACTTT,CAWSPSNSPLHF
TRBV5-4,TRBJ2-7,-,-,TGTGCCAGCAGCCCAAGACCCTCCTACGAGCAGTACTTC,CASSPRPSYEQYF
TRBV6-5,TRBJ1-3,-,-,TGTGCCAGCAGTTCTAGACAGTCCTCTTATGGCACCATATATTTT,CASSSRQSSYGTIYF
TRBV7-2,TRBJ1-2,-,-,TGTGCCAGCAGCTTACGAAGCTATGGCTACACCTTC,CASSLRSYGYTF
TRBV4-1,TRBJ1-1,-,-,TGCGCCAGCAGCCTCGTATCCCCCAGGGGCACTGAAGCTTTCTTT,CASSLVSPRGTEAFF
TRBV19,TRBJ1-1,TRBD1,-,TGTGCCAGTAGTGCAAGCATACTGACAGGGGGGAACACTGAAGCTTTCTTT,CASSASILTGGNTEAFF
TRBV28,TRBJ1-5,TRBD1,-,TGTGCCAGCAGTTTAACAGGGGACTATCAGCCCCAGCATTTT,CASSLTGDYQPQHF
TRBV3-1/TRBV3-2,TRBJ1-6,-,-,TGTGCCAGCAGCCTAGGAAACGCCCTCCACTTT,CASSLGNALHF
TRBV27,TRBJ2-1,-,-,TGTGCCAGCAGTTTAAGGTTCGAGCTCCAGAGGCCCTACAATGAGCAGTTCTTC,CASSLRFELQRPYNEQFF
TRBV9,TRBJ1-1,TRBD1,once,TGTGCCAGCAGCGCACAGGGGGATTTAAACACTGAAGCTTTCTTT,CASSAQGDLNTEAFF
TRBV25-1,TRBJ1-2,TRBD1,-,TGTGCCAGCAGTGAAGGCGTAGGGACAGTCGGCTACACCTTC,CASSEGVGTVGYTF
TRBV5-4,TRBJ1-5,-,-,TGTGCCAGCAGCTTGGACAGGGAAGGGCCCCAGCATTTT,CASSLDREGPQHF